This T cell receptor (beta chain) was found in a study of OX40 agonist ivuxolimab in advanced cancers. Study conclusions and caveats: Nonresponders, in some cases, also had low normalized T-cell clonal expansion. Clonal expansion from baseline to week 6 occurred in both CD4+ and CD8+ T cells.

About this clone: The antigen is not known.

The repertoire was sequenced with immunoSEQ multiplex PCR; TCRdb's copy has only in-frame clones and lacks some. This sample carries tens of thousands of clones, around 88% of them seen once, and the ten largest clones take more than 25%. Germline values: CDR1 MNHEY, CDR2 SMNVEV (reference sequence). There are 14 residues in the CDR3. Trimming cost V 0 bases and J 4 bases, with 7 bases left between them. The receptor was isolated from an adult with an advanced solid tumor such as melanoma, head and neck, liver or kidney cancer. The V call is TRBV27, the J call TRBJ2-1; D is uncertain. The sequencing used CD4+ or CD8+ T cells sorted from blood, collected in a trial of the OX40 agonist ivuxolimab. This chain's CDR3 is CASSLSPRYNEQFF. The CDR3 DNA is TGTGCCAGCAGTTTATCTCCGCGGTACAATGAGCAGTTCTTC.